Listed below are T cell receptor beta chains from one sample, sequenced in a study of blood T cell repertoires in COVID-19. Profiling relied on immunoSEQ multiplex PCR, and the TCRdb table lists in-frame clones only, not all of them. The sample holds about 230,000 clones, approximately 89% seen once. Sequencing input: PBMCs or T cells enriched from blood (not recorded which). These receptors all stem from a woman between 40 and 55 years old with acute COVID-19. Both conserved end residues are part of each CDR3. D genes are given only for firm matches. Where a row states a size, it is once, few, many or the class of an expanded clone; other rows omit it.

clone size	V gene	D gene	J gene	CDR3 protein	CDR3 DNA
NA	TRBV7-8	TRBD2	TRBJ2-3	CASSPGRGASGRSLQYTQYF	TGTGCCAGCAGCCCAGGGCGCGGGGCTAGCGGGAGGTCCCTACAGTATACGCAGTATTTT
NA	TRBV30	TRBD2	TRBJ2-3	CAWSSGTSGAITDTQYF	TGTGCCTGGAGTTCGGGGACTAGCGGGGCAATCACAGATACGCAGTATTTT
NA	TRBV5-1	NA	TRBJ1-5	CASSLDSGGNQPQHF	TGCGCCAGCAGCTTGGACAGCGGGGGAAATCAGCCCCAGCATTTT
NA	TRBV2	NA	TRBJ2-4	CASSWSIAKNIQYF	TGTGCCAGCAGTTGGAGCATAGCCAAAAACATTCAGTACTTC
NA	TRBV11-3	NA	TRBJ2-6	CASSRSSSGANVLTF	TGTGCCAGCAGCCGGAGTAGCTCTGGGGCCAACGTCCTGACTTTC
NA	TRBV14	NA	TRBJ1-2	CASSQDQGQLRGYTF	TGTGCCAGCAGCCAAGATCAAGGACAGCTACGTGGCTACACCTTC
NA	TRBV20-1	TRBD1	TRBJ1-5	CSASIQGARNQPQHF	TGCAGTGCTAGTATACAGGGGGCGCGCAATCAGCCCCAGCATTTT
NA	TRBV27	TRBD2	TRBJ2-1	CASRQGTSGSNEQFF	TGTGCCAGCCGACAGGGGACTAGCGGGAGCAATGAGCAGTTCTTC
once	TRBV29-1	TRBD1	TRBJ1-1	CSGGQGEAFF	TGCAGCGGAGGACAGGGTGAAGCTTTCTTT
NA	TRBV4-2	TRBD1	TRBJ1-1	CASSQDTDRAPGNTEAFF	TGTGCCAGCAGCCAAGATACTGACAGGGCCCCTGGGAACACTGAAGCTTTCTTT
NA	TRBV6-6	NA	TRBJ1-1	CASSYPGERNTEAFF	TGTGCCAGCAGTTACCCGGGGGAGCGAAACACTGAAGCTTTCTTT
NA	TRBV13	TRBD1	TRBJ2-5	CASSLRRIGTAQETQYF	TGTGCCAGCAGCTTACGACGTATTGGGACAGCCCAAGAGACCCAGTACTTC
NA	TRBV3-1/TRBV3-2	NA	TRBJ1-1	CASRDSGVAAEAFF	TGTGCCAGCAGGGACTCAGGGGTTGCCGCTGAAGCTTTCTTT
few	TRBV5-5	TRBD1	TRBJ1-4	CASSLDIQGAVGKLFF	TGTGCCAGCAGCTTGGATATACAGGGGGCAGTTGGAAAACTGTTTTTT
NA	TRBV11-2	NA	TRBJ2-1	CASSLGAELNSYNEQFF	TGTGCCAGCAGCTTAGGGGCTGAACTGAACTCCTACAATGAGCAGTTCTTC
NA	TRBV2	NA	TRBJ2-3	CASSEAGLTTDTQYF	TGTGCCAGCAGTGAAGCGGGACTGACCACAGATACGCAGTATTTT
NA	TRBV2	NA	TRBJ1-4	CASTPNRVEEKLFF	TGTGCCAGCACCCCGAACAGGGTCGAGGAAAAACTGTTTTTT
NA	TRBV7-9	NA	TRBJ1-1	CASSLRGMNTEAFF	TGTGCCAGCAGCTTAAGGGGAATGAACACTGAAGCTTTCTTT
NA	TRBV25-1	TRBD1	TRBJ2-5	CASSEFLGGGETQYF	TGTGCCAGCAGTGAATTCTTAGGGGGCGGAGAGACCCAGTACTTC
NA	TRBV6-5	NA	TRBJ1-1	CASSPTVRLEAFF	TGTGCCAGCAGTCCGACCGTTAGACTTGAAGCTTTCTTT
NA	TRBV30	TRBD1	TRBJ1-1	CAWTHRGKSEAFF	TGTGCCTGGACGCACAGGGGGAAGTCTGAAGCTTTCTTT
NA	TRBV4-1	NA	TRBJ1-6	CASSQEHGQNNSPLHF	TGCGCCAGCAGCCAAGAACACGGACAGAATAATTCACCCCTCCACTTT
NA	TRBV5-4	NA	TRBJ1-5	CASSLGGSSAAQHF	TGTGCCAGCAGCTTGGGAGGGTCCAGCGCGGCCCAGCATTTT
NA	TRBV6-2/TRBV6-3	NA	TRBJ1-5	CASSYSKSGPTNQPQHF	TGTGCCAGCAGTTACTCCAAGAGCGGTCCTACCAATCAGCCCCAGCATTTT
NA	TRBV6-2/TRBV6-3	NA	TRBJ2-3	CASSYRGLNTDTQYF	TGTGCCAGCAGTTACCGCGGGCTGAACACAGATACGCAGTATTTT
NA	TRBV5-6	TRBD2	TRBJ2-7	CASSLGSGGANEQYF	TGTGCCAGCAGCTTGGGTAGCGGGGGGGCCAACGAGCAGTACTTC
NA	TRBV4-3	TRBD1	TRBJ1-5	CASSQDWGQGRNQPQHF	TGCGCCAGCAGCCAAGATTGGGGACAGGGGCGGAATCAGCCCCAGCATTTT
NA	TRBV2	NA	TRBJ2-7	CASSEESLVAYEQYF	TGTGCCAGCAGTGAGGAGAGTCTAGTTGCCTACGAGCAGTACTTC
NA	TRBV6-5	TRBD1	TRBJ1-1	CASSRGQGTEAFF	TGTGCCAGCAGCCGGGGACAGGGGACTGAAGCTTTCTTT
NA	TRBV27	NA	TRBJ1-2	CASRTRQEGVFGGYTF	TGTGCCAGCAGGACCCGACAGGAAGGCGTCTTTGGCGGCTACACCTTC
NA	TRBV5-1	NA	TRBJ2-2	CASSPEAGERIGELFF	TGCGCCAGCAGCCCCGAGGCAGGGGAAAGAATCGGGGAGCTGTTTTTT
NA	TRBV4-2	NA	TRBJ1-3	CASSQDHPSESSGNTIYF	TGTGCCAGCAGCCAAGATCACCCCAGCGAAAGCTCTGGAAACACCATATATTTT
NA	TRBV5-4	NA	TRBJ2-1	CASSLARVGGYNEQFF	TGTGCCAGCAGCTTGGCCCGGGTCGGGGGCTACAATGAGCAGTTCTTC
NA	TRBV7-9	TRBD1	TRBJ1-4	CASSSQGRHEKLFF	TGTGCCAGCAGCTCACAGGGGAGGCATGAAAAACTGTTTTTT
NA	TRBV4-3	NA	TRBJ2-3	CASSQDFGDTQYF	TGCGCCAGCAGCCAAGATTTCGGAGATACGCAGTATTTT
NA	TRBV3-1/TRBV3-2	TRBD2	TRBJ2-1	CASVSSSGGYNEQFF	TGTGCCAGCGTCTCCAGTAGCGGGGGATACAATGAGCAGTTCTTC
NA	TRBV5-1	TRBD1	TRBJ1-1	CASSLGQGFREAFF	TGCGCCAGCAGCTTGGGACAGGGGTTTAGAGAGGCTTTCTTT
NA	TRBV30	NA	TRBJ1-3	CAWSAPQGNPNTIYF	TGTGCCTGGAGTGCCCCCCAGGGGAATCCGAACACCATATATTTT
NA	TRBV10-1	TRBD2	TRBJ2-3	CASSESLGGTSGSTDTQYF	TGCGCCAGCAGTGAGTCCCTAGGCGGGACTAGCGGTTCCACAGATACGCAGTATTTT
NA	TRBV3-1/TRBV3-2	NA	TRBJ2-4	CASSLGDIQYF	TGTGCCAGCAGCCTAGGGGACATTCAGTACTTC
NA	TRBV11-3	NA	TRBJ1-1	CASSLAGLRGWTEAFF	TGTGCCAGCAGCTTAGCGGGACTTCGGGGGTGGACTGAAGCTTTCTTT
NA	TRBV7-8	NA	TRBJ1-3	CASSFGPLSGNTIYF	TGTGCCAGCAGCTTCGGTCCTCTCTCTGGAAACACCATATATTTT